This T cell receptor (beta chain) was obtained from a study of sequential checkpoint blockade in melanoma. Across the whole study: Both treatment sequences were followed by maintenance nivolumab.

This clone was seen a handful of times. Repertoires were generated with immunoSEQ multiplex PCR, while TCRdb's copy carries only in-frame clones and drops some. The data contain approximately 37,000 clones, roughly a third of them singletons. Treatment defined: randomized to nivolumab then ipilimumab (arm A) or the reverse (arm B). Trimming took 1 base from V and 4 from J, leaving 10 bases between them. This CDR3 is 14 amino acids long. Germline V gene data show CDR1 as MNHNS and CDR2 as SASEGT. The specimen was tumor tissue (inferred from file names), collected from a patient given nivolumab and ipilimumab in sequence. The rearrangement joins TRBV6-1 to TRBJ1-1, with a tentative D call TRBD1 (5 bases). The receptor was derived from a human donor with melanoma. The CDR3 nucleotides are TGTGCCAGCAGTGAAGTACTTGGGGGCACTGAAGCTTTCTTT. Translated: CASSEVLGGTEAFF.